This entry lists 12 T cell receptor beta chains sequenced from one sample in a study of blood T cell repertoires in COVID-19. Sequencing was performed with immunoSEQ multiplex PCR; in TCRdb, only in-frame clones are kept and a portion is missing. The sample yields more than 300,000 clones, roughly 89% seen once. The sequenced sample was peripheral blood. These TCRs come from a woman aged 25-40 years with COVID-19, enrolled during active disease.

J is TRBJ1-2 and V is TRBV28; 10 bases map to TRBD1. The CDR3 is 15 amino acids. Germline CDR1 MDHEN, CDR2 SYDVKM. With V trimmed by 4 bases and J by 3 bases, 5 bases remained unmatched. The CDR3 DNA is TGTGCCAGCAGTTCGCGGGACAGGGGAGACTATGGCTACACCTTC. The encoded protein is CASSSRDRGDYGYTF.

This rearrangement joins TRBV19 to TRBJ1-1; D remains ambiguous. This CDR3 region has 16 residues. Trimming left V 1 base short and J 1 base short, with 13 bases between. Per germline, CDR1 LNHDA and CDR2 SQIVND (reference sequence). DNA for the CDR3: TGTGCCAGTAGTATAGTTTCAACAGCCCAGAACACTGAAGCTTTCTTT. This sequence encodes CASSIVSTAQNTEAFF.

J is TRBJ2-2 and V is TRBV6-5, with a tentative D call TRBD2 (6 bases). CDR1 and CDR2 (germline): MNHEY, SVGAGI. The CDR3 runs to 15 residues. Trimming pared 0 bases from V and 3 bases from J, leaving 8 bases between. The CDR3 reads CASSYSPSDTGELFF. The CDR3 coding sequence is TGTGCCAGCAGTTACTCGCCTAGCGACACCGGGGAGCTGTTTTTT.

The chain carries TRBV6-1 and TRBJ1-6, with TRBD1 as a possible D gene (5 bases). This CDR3 is built from 15 residues. Per germline, CDR1 MNHNS and CDR2 SASEGT. Trimming cost V 1 base and J 7 bases, with 11 bases left between them. CDR3 nucleotide sequence: TGTGCCAGCAGTGAAGATCAGGGTAGCAATTCACCCCTCCACTTT. It codes for CASSEDQGSNSPLHF.

In this sample, this clone turned up once. The chain has TRBV7-2 and TRBJ1-1; a possible D gene is TRBD1 (6 bases). The CDR3 sequence is 16 residues long. V dropped 9 bases and J dropped 8 bases, with 28 bases sitting between them. Germline V gene data show CDR1 as SGHTA and CDR2 as FQGNSA. The CDR3 DNA is TGTGCCAGGGTGGGGGACACCGATAACCCACCCAGGGAAGCTTTCTTT. It is translated as CARVGDTDNPPREAFF.

The chain recombines TRBV5-1 with TRBJ1-4, with unresolved D. The CDR3 contains 14 residues. V was clipped by 0 bases and J by 4 bases, with 7 bases between them. The germline V gene has CDR1 SGHRS and CDR2 YFSETQ. CDR3 sequence reads: CASSLDSFNEKLFF. CDR3 DNA sequence: TGCGCCAGCAGCTTGGACAGCTTTAATGAAAAACTGTTTTTT.

V usage is TRBV18 and J usage is TRBJ1-1; D uncertain. From germline, CDR1 is KGHSH and CDR2 LQKENI. Trimming removed 3 bases at V and 3 bases at J, with 8 bases between. This CDR3 comprises 13 residues. The CDR3 reads CASSPIRDTEAFF. The CDR3 DNA is TGTGCCAGCTCACCGATTCGGGACACTGAAGCTTTCTTT.

This sequence joins TRBV19 and TRBJ1-2, with unresolved D. The CDR3 spans 15 residues. V lost 0 bases and J lost 6, with 14 bases in between. CDR1 LNHDA and CDR2 SQIVND come from the germline V gene (reference sequence). In nucleotides, the CDR3 is TGTGCCAGTAGTATAGATCCACATGTGAGGGATGGCTACACCTTC. This sequence encodes CASSIDPHVRDGYTF.

The chain joins TRBV6-5 to TRBJ2-3; tentative D call: TRBD2 (5 bases). Germline V lookup: CDR1 MNHEY, CDR2 SVGAGI. The CDR3 is made up of 14 amino acids. V lost 4 bases, J lost 2 bases, and 10 bases lay in between. CDR3 sequence: CASSSLGNTDTQYF. The DNA for the CDR3 is TGTGCCAGCAGTTCACTAGGGAACACAGATACGCAGTATTTT.

The chain joins TRBV7-8 to TRBJ2-3; possibly TRBD1 for D (5 bases). Looked up from germline, CDR1 is SGHVS and CDR2 is FQNEAQ. Trimming took off 5 bases at V and 0 bases at J, with 9 bases between the two ends. The CDR3 runs 14 residues. The CDR3 DNA is TGTGCCAGCAGCCTGGGGCGGAGCACAGATACGCAGTATTTT. It yields the protein CASSLGRSTDTQYF.

The chain links TRBV28 to TRBJ1-5, with 9 bases identical to TRBD1. The CDR3 covers 15 residues. Trimming took 5 bases from V and 3 from J; bases not matched to a gene: 5. CDR1 and CDR2 (germline): MDHEN, SYDVKM. The CDR3 bases are TGTGCCAGCAGTACCCGGACAGGGGTCAATCAGCCCCAGCATTTT. Its translation: CASSTRTGVNQPQHF. Using reference TRBV28 and TRBJ1-5 for the parts outside the CDR3, the full variable domain is DVKVTQSSRYLVKRTGEKVFLECVQDMDHENMFWYRQDPGLGLRLIYFSYDVKMKEKGDIPEGYSVSREKKERFSLILESASTNQTSMYLCASSTRTGVNQPQHFGDGTRLSIL.

This clone was counted a single time. This chain joins TRBV7-2 and TRBJ1-4; 7 nucleotides align to TRBD1. Unmatched junction bases numbered 7, after V lost 2 bases and J lost 10 bases. The germline gives CDR1 SGHTA, CDR2 FQGNSA. This CDR3 contains 14 residues. The CDR3: CASSLNRQGGKLFF. The CDR3 DNA reads TGTGCCAGCAGCTTAAATCGACAGGGAGGAAAACTGTTTTTT.